The 25 T cell receptor beta chains presented below share a single source sample, sequenced in a study of metastatic and nonmetastatic thyroid tumors. Among the patients, none had received any treatment before thyroid surgery. TCRdb reanalyzed the PCR reads with MiXCR. Here the sample spans over 45,000 clones, around 20% being singletons. Sequenced input: blood. The receptors were gathered from a male donor with papillary thyroid cancer or a benign thyroid nodule (not recorded which). Some clones in this sample may be carry-over from other donors' samples.

This clone occurred many times. The V and J genes are TRBV6-6 and TRBJ1-4; weak D call: TRBD1 (5 bases). Trimming took off 0 bases at V and 0 bases at J, with 8 bases between the two ends. Germline loops: CDR1 MNHNY, CDR2 SVGAGI (reference sequence). This CDR3 is 16 amino acids long. CDR3 residues: CASSYSRGSTNEKLFF. CDR3 in DNA: TGTGCCAGCAGTTACTCGAGGGGATCAACTAATGAAAAACTGTTTTTT.

This clone appeared many times. This chain links TRBV12-3 or TRBV12-4 with TRBJ1-2, with a possible D match to TRBD1 (6 bases). There are 16 residues in the CDR3. Trimming left V 6 bases short and J 2 bases short, with 19 bases between. The CDR3 coding sequence is TGTGCCAGCAGCCCCCGGGGGGGGCAGGGGAACTATGGCTACACCTTC. It yields the protein CASSPRGGQGNYGYTF.

The table lists this clone with many counts. This sample includes further DNA sequences coding for the same CDR3. Here the CDR3 DNA reads TGCAGCGTTGCCCGGAAACTAGGGAGAAGGGAGACCCAGTACTTC. Translating gives CSVARKLGRRETQYF. The chain joins TRBV29-1 to TRBJ2-5; tentative D call: TRBD2 (5 bases). The CDR3 length is 15 residues. Germline CDR1 is SQVTM and CDR2 is ANQGSEA. V gave up 4 bases and J gave up 5 bases, with 20 bases separating them.

This clone was counted ten times or more. The chain is built from TRBV10-1 and TRBJ2-1; D gene ambiguous. Deletions cut 5 bases from V and 0 bases from J, with 11 bases between. Germline V lookup: CDR1 WNHNN, CDR2 SYGVQD (reference sequence). The CDR3 has 15 amino acids. CDR3 nucleotides: TGCGCCAGCAGTAAGGATTCGTCCTCCTACAATGAGCAGTTCTTC. Encoded protein: CASSKDSSSYNEQFF.

This clone was seen many times. The chain has TRBV20-1 and TRBJ2-3, with a tentative D call TRBD2 (5 bases). The CDR3 length is 15 residues. CDR1 and CDR2 from the germline V gene are DFQATT and SNEGSKA (reference sequence). V was clipped by 3 bases and J by 1 base, with 14 bases between them. The CDR3 DNA sequence: TGCAGTGCTAGTCGGCGGGTTAGCGGCACAGATACGCAGTATTTT. Its translation: CSASRRVSGTDTQYF.

This clone occurred many times. The CDR3, as DNA: TGTGCCAGCGGACCCAATAGCGGGAGGATGGACAATGAGCAGTTCTTC. Translation: CASGPNSGRMDNEQFF. The chain joins TRBV19 to TRBJ2-1, with 10 bases that match TRBD2. After removal of 9 bases from V and 5 bases from J, the junction contained 13 bases not matched to a gene. Germline lookup yields CDR1 LNHDA and CDR2 SQIVND (reference sequence). The CDR3 has 16 amino acids.

This clone was seen once. J is TRBJ2-1 and V is TRBV5-1, with unresolved D. CDR3 length: 13 residues. The V end was cut by 2 bases, the J end by 1 base, with 4 bases between. The germline CDR1 and CDR2 sequences are SGHRS and YFSETQ. The CDR3 nucleotides are TGCGCCAGCAGCTTAAGGTCCTACAATGAGCAGTTCTTC. Residues: CASSLRSYNEQFF.

There are many counts of this clone. A much larger clone lies one base from this, so it may be a read error. V usage is TRBV7-9 and J usage is TRBJ2-7; tentative D call: TRBD1 (5 bases). Looked up from germline, CDR1 is SEHNR and CDR2 is FQNEAQ (reference sequence). The CDR3 is 13 residues long. The CDR3 nucleotides are TGTGCCGGCAGGTGGGCAGGGCACAACGAGCAGTACTTC. Translating it yields CAGRWAGHNEQYF.

Remarks on this clone: This CDR3 fails to terminate in the conserved phenylalanine or tryptophan, so it likely reflects a read error. The rearrangement uses TRBV20-1 and TRBJ2-1, with TRBD2 matching over 9 bases. This CDR3 comprises 16 residues. CDR1 and CDR2 from the germline V gene are DFQATT and SNEGSKA (reference sequence). V lost 4 bases to trimming and J lost 7 bases; unmatched junction nucleotides: 14. CDR3 nucleotides: TGCAGTGCTAACACCTCTGAGCGGGAGGAAGGAAATGAGCAGTTCTCC. Its protein product is CSANTSEREEGNEQFS.

This clone was seen only a few times. The chain couples TRBV25-1 to TRBJ1-4; D is perhaps TRBD1 (6 bases). From germline, CDR1 is MGHDK and CDR2 SYGVNS. This CDR3 comprises 15 residues. V was pared by 7 bases and J by 8 bases, with 20 bases between. The CDR3 reads CASTPKGGGGEKLFF. The CDR3 nucleotides are TGTGCCAGCACCCCCAAGGGGGGGGGAGGAGAAAAACTGTTTTTT.

This clone appeared many times. V gene TRBV5-6 combines with J gene TRBJ1-3; D is unclear. With 4 bases removed from V and 0 bases from J, the gap between germline ends came to 8 bases. The CDR3 is 14 residues long. Looked up from germline, CDR1 is SGHDT and CDR2 is YYEEEE. In DNA form, the CDR3 reads TGTGCCAGCAGCCCGATATTCTCTGGAAACACCATATATTTT. Translating gives CASSPIFSGNTIYF.

This clone was seen repeatedly, ten times or more. The chain joins TRBV15 to TRBJ2-2, with 7 bases identical to TRBD1. Trimming cost V 2 bases and J 5 bases; bases outside gene matches: 8. The germline gives CDR1 LNHNV, CDR2 YYDKDF (reference sequence). The CDR3 contains 16 residues. The CDR3 bases are TGTGCCACCAGCAGAATCGGAACAGGGGCAACCGGGGAGCTGTTTTTT. Its protein product is CATSRIGTGATGELFF. Full variable domain (outside the CDR3, taken from reference TRBV15 and TRBJ2-2): DAMVIQNPRYQVTQFGKPVTLSCSQTLNHNVMYWYQQKSSQAPKLLFHYYDKDFNNEADTPDNFQSRRPNTSFCFLDIRSPGLGDTAMYLCATSRIGTGATGELFFGEGSRLTVL.

This clone was recorded many times. V usage is TRBV28 and J usage is TRBJ2-7; no definite D call. Germline V gene lookup returns CDR1 MDHEN and CDR2 SYDVKM. CDR3 length: 11 amino acids. Trimming removed 3 bases from V and 9 bases from J, with 9 bases in between. This CDR3 is CASSLAGVQYF. Here the CDR3 DNA reads TGTGCCAGCAGTTTGGCCGGCGTGCAGTACTTC. The variable domain in full, completed from reference TRBV28 and TRBJ2-7, reads DVKVTQSSRYLVKRTGEKVFLECVQDMDHENMFWYRQDPGLGLRLIYFSYDVKMKEKGDIPEGYSVSREKKERFSLILESASTNQTSMYLCASSLAGVQYFGPGTRLTVT.

This clone was detected only a few times. A much larger clone lies one base from this, so it may be a read error. The chain is built from TRBV6-1 and TRBJ1-5; possible D gene TRBD1, 5 bases. This CDR3 is built from 15 residues. From germline, CDR1 is MNHNS and CDR2 SASEGT. This CDR3 is CANARASRGNQPKHF. The CDR3 DNA is TGTGCCAATGCCCGGGCCTCTCGGGGCAATCAGCCCAAGCATTTT.

This clone was found once. A much larger clonotype is one base distant, so this may be a read error. The gene calls are TRBV9 and TRBJ1-5; D is unclear. Germline CDR1 is SGDLS and CDR2 is YYNGEE. The length of the CDR3 is 14 residues. V lost 4 bases and J 5 bases, leaving 13 bases between the germline ends. The CDR3 region has the DNA TGTGCCAGCAGCAAAGACGCATGGGATCAGCCCCAGCATTTT. Translated: CASSKDAWDQPQHF.

CDR3: CASRRGTVSTQPQHF. The CDR3 region has the DNA TGTGCCAGCAGACGGGGGACAGTGAGTACTCAGCCCCAGCATTTT. The gene calls are TRBV6-1 and TRBJ1-5, with 7 bases matching TRBD1. After removal of 6 bases from V and 6 bases from J, the junction contained 11 bases not matched to a gene. Germline CDR1 reads MNHNS; CDR2 reads SASEGT. CDR3 size: 15 residues.

The chain is built from TRBV19 and TRBJ2-3; D tentatively fits TRBD1 or TRBD2 (5 bases each). The V and J ends lost 7 bases and 2 bases respectively, with 13 bases between them. The germline gives CDR1 LNHDA, CDR2 SQIVND (reference sequence). This CDR3 region has 14 residues. The CDR3 region is CASTRDRFTDTQYF. The CDR3 nucleotides are TGTGCCAGTACTCGGGACCGCTTCACAGATACGCAGTATTTT.

This clone has a count of ten or more. The chain carries TRBV11-1 and TRBJ2-3; 8 bases map to TRBD2. Germline CDR1 reads SGHAT; CDR2 reads FQDESV (reference sequence). The V gene end was trimmed by 4 bases and the J gene end by 3 bases; junction bases not matched to a gene: 6. The CDR3 is 15 residues long. This chain's CDR3 is CASSSFSGKTDTQYF. For the CDR3, the DNA is TGTGCCAGCAGCTCCTTTAGCGGGAAGACAGATACGCAGTATTTT.

This clone came up once. CDR3 sequence (DNA): TGTGCCAGCAGTCCCGGCGGGAGCTACGAGCAGTACTTC. This gives the protein CASSPGGSYEQYF. This rearrangement joins TRBV7-2 to TRBJ2-7, with 7 nucleotides matching TRBD2. CDR1 is SGHTA, CDR2 FQGNSA, per germline. With V trimmed by 6 bases and J by 3 bases, 5 bases remained unmatched. The CDR3 spans 13 residues.

The CDR3 nucleotides read TGTGCCATCCGACAGGTGTATAGCAATCAGCCCCAGCATTTT. Protein product: CAIRQVYSNQPQHF. The chain couples TRBV2 to TRBJ1-5, with TRBD1 as a possible D gene (6 bases). This CDR3 spans 14 amino acids. Looked up from germline, CDR1 is SNHLY and CDR2 is FYNNEI. The V gene lost 10 bases and the J gene lost 0 bases, with 13 bases spanning the gap.

This clone was seen once. The junction and the germline gene differ at one end; a read error may be behind it. The V call is TRBV18, the J call TRBJ2-1, with 8 bases lining up with TRBD2. The CDR3 length is 14 residues. In germline, CDR1 is KGHSH, CDR2 LQKENI. CDR3 region: CVSSHRAGDNEQFF. CDR3 DNA: TGTGTCAGCTCACACCGAGCGGGAGACAATGAGCAGTTCTTC.

This clone occurred many times. The rearrangement links TRBV18 to TRBJ1-3; the D is unclear. Per germline, CDR1 KGHSH and CDR2 LQKENI. CDR3 length: 16 amino acids. V lost 2 bases and J lost 6, with 17 bases in between. DNA for the CDR3: TGTGCCAGCTCACCAAATTCCCAGGAATACTCAAACACCATATATTTT. Its protein product is CASSPNSQEYSNTIYF.

The rearrangement joins TRBV20-1 to TRBJ2-2, with TRBD2 matching over 12 bases. Trimming at V came to 5 bases and at J to 2 bases, leaving 9 bases not matched to a gene. There are 17 residues in the CDR3. Germline V lookup: CDR1 DFQATT, CDR2 SNEGSKA (reference sequence). The CDR3 loop reads CSADGPSGRGNTGELFF. The CDR3 nucleotides are TGCAGTGCTGACGGACCTAGCGGGAGGGGAAACACCGGGGAGCTGTTTTTT.

This clone was counted a few times. The junction does not match germline at one end; this may be a read error. V gene TRBV7-9 combines with J gene TRBJ2-1; D gene ambiguous. The germline V gene encodes CDR1 SEHNR and CDR2 FQNEAQ (reference sequence). The CDR3 covers 11 residues. The DNA of the CDR3 is TGTTCCAGCACCCTTCACAATGAGCAGTTCTTC. Translation gives CSSTLHNEQFF.

The rearrangement links TRBV9 to TRBJ2-3; D remains ambiguous. CDR1 is SGDLS, CDR2 YYNGEE, per germline. This CDR3 has 16 residues. V lost 3 bases to trimming and J lost 0 bases, with 14 bases between them. CDR3 residues: CASSESSRTSTDTQYF. DNA of the CDR3: TGTGCCAGCAGCGAATCGTCAAGAACTAGCACAGATACGCAGTATTTT.